These 28 T cell receptor beta chains were all obtained from the same sample, sequenced in a study of T cells in localized non-small cell lung cancer. The table came from immunoSEQ multiplex PCR; TCRdb's copy has only in-frame clones and leaves some out. Of about 39,000 clones in the sample, around 75% were seen once. Sequencing used PBMCs, obtained before any cancer treatment. The receptors were gathered from a woman aged 40 to 75 with stage II squamous cell lung carcinoma.

This clone occurred a few times. The chain combines TRBV7-9 with TRBJ1-2, with D possibly matching TRBD1 (5 bases). The CDR3 extends over 14 amino acids. V was shortened by 4 bases and J by 4 bases, with 13 bases between the two germline ends. The germline V gene encodes CDR1 SEHNR and CDR2 FQNEAQ (reference sequence). CDR3 nucleotide sequence: TGTGCCAGCAGCTCTACTGGAGGGGCCTATGGCTACACCTTC. Its translation: CASSSTGGAYGYTF.

Only a few counts were recorded for this clone. V usage is TRBV7-8 and J usage is TRBJ2-6; D call uncertain. Germline V gene lookup returns CDR1 SGHVS and CDR2 FQNEAQ. V was trimmed by 1 base and J by 0 bases, leaving 4 bases between them. This CDR3 contains 15 residues. The CDR3 coding sequence is TGTGCCAGCAGCTTAGTGGGCTCTGGGGCCAACGTCCTGACTTTC. This codes for CASSLVGSGANVLTF.

This chain joins TRBV5-8 and TRBJ2-4, with 9 bases fitting TRBD1. V was clipped by 4 bases and J by 6 bases; unmatched bases: 11. The CDR3 is 16 amino acids. CDR1 is SGHTS, CDR2 YDEGEE, per germline. The CDR3 region has the DNA TGTGCCAGCAGCCTGGGGACAGGGCAGGCCTCAAACATTCAGTACTTC. Protein sequence: CASSLGTGQASNIQYF.

This sequence joins TRBV28 and TRBJ2-7, with D perhaps matching TRBD1 (5 bases). Deletions cut 0 bases from V and 4 bases from J, with 10 bases between. Germline CDR1 reads MDHEN; CDR2 reads SYDVKM. The CDR3 has 14 amino acids. CDR3 amino acids: CASSLWKTVYEQYF. The CDR3 DNA sequence: TGTGCCAGCAGTTTATGGAAGACAGTATACGAGCAGTACTTC.

This clone came up once. V usage is TRBV11-3 and J usage is TRBJ1-3; TRBD1 might be the D (5 bases). The V gene lost 4 bases and the J gene lost 8 bases, with 15 bases spanning the gap. The CDR3 has 14 residues. The V gene's germline CDR1 is SGHNT and CDR2 YENEEA. The CDR3 coding sequence is TGTGCCAGCAGCTACACCGGGGCCTCGGACACCATATATTTT. Translation gives CASSYTGASDTIYF.

In its sample, this clone was seen once. The chain carries TRBV19 and TRBJ1-1; D is unclear. The ends were cut back, 5 bases at V and 1 base at J, with 8 bases in the middle. Germline-derived CDR1 and CDR2 are LNHDA and SQIVND (reference sequence). The CDR3 loop spans 13 amino acids. This CDR3 reads CASSVWGNTEAFF. The CDR3 nucleotides read TGTGCCAGTAGTGTATGGGGGAACACTGAAGCTTTCTTT.

The rearrangement joins TRBV28 to TRBJ1-1; 7 bases are a match to TRBD1. Germline V gives CDR1 MDHEN, CDR2 SYDVKM. With 6 bases clipped from V and 6 bases from J, the junction kept 7 bases outside the gene matches. There are 13 residues in the CDR3. CDR3 coding DNA: TGTGCCAGCAGACTTCAGGGGGTTCCTGAAGCTTTCTTT. It specifies CASRLQGVPEAFF.

The V gene is TRBV6-1, the J gene TRBJ2-1; a possible D gene is TRBD2 (5 bases). The CDR3 totals 12 residues. Germline CDR1 reads MNHNS; CDR2 reads SASEGT. The V gene lost 4 bases and the J gene lost 6 bases, with 7 bases spanning the gap. The DNA for the CDR3 is TGTGCCAGCAGTGGGACTTCCAATGAGCAGTTCTTC. Its protein is CASSGTSNEQFF.

This clone is a singleton in its sample. The chain uses TRBV6-6 and TRBJ1-4, with a tentative D call TRBD1 (5 bases). This CDR3 is built from 14 residues. Germline values: CDR1 MNHNY, CDR2 SVGAGI (reference sequence). The V gene lost 6 bases and the J gene lost 2 bases, with 10 bases spanning the gap. The CDR3 spells CASRRGVTNEKLFF. Written as DNA, the CDR3 is TGTGCCAGCAGGCGAGGGGTCACTAATGAAAAACTGTTTTTT.

The chain carries TRBV11-1 and TRBJ2-1, with no clear D. V was pared by 3 bases and J by 4 bases, with 7 bases between. Germline V gives CDR1 SGHAT, CDR2 FQDESV (reference sequence). The CDR3 has 13 residues. The CDR3 reads CASSFMGYNEQFF. CDR3 DNA: TGTGCCAGCAGCTTTATGGGGTACAATGAGCAGTTCTTC.

The chain has TRBV5-4 and TRBJ1-4; D unresolved. Germline values: CDR1 SGHNT, CDR2 YYREEE (reference sequence). The CDR3 is 15 residues long. V was cut by 6 bases and J by 6 bases, with 18 bases left in between. The CDR3 protein is CASKLSGPGDEKLFF. The CDR3 DNA reads TGTGCCAGCAAACTTTCGGGTCCCGGAGATGAAAAACTGTTTTTT.

The chain has TRBV7-3 and TRBJ2-7; 14 bases match TRBD2. With 9 bases clipped from V and 3 bases from J, the junction kept 10 bases outside the gene matches. This CDR3 has 16 residues. Germline-derived CDR1 and CDR2 are SGHTA and FQGTGA. The CDR3 DNA is TGTGCCAGGGGGACTAGCGGGAGCCAGGACCGCTACGAGCAGTACTTC. It specifies CARGTSGSQDRYEQYF.

The chain recombines TRBV27 with TRBJ2-1; D may be TRBD1 or TRBD2 (5 bases each). With 8 bases removed from V and 9 bases from J, the gap between germline ends came to 20 bases. The CDR3 runs 14 residues. Germline loops: CDR1 MNHEY, CDR2 SMNVEV (reference sequence). CDR3 in amino acids: CASARPGGMREQFF. In DNA, the CDR3 is TGTGCCAGCGCCCGACCTGGGGGAATGCGTGAGCAGTTCTTC.

The chain uses TRBV5-5 and TRBJ1-4, with D uncertain. CDR3 length equals 12 residues. CDR1 and CDR2 from the germline V gene are SGHKS and YYEKEE (reference sequence). Trimming removed 6 bases at V and 7 bases at J, with 10 bases between. The CDR3 DNA is TGTGCCAGCACCCTTCCCGGTGAAAAACTGTTTTTT. Translated: CASTLPGEKLFF.

This chain connects TRBV7-2 to TRBJ2-2, with 9 bases matching TRBD2. The CDR3 totals 16 residues. Germline assignment: CDR1 SGHTA and CDR2 FQGNSA. The J segment lost 1 base and the V segment lost 0 bases, leaving 0 bases of the junction unmatched. DNA for the CDR3: TGTGCCAGCAGCTTAGCTAGCGGGGGGAACACCGGGGAGCTGTTTTTT. This gives the protein CASSLASGGNTGELFF.

This clone was seen more than once but under ten times. The chain has TRBV7-9 and TRBJ1-4; a weak D match, TRBD1 (6 bases). The CDR3 is made up of 17 amino acids. Per germline, CDR1 SEHNR and CDR2 FQNEAQ (reference sequence). V was trimmed by 7 bases and J by 0 bases, leaving 18 bases between them. CDR3 nucleotides: TGTGCCAGCACCCAAGGACAGTGGGGAGCAACTAATGAAAAACTGTTTTTT. Its translation: CASTQGQWGATNEKLFF.

The sample holds a few counts of this clone. The rearrangement joins TRBV2 to TRBJ2-7, with D uncertain. Germline CDR1 is SNHLY and CDR2 is FYNNEI. V dropped 6 bases and J dropped 0 bases, with 9 bases sitting between them. The CDR3 is 13 amino acids. The CDR3, as DNA: TGTGCCAGCAGACCATCACCCTCCTACGAGCAGTACGTC. Residues: CASRPSPSYEQYV.

The genes are TRBV10-2 and TRBJ1-1; TRBD1 aligns across 9 bases. Germline CDR1 is WSHSY and CDR2 is SAAADI. J was trimmed by 4 bases and V by 3 bases; bases with no gene match: 6. The CDR3 runs to 15 residues. The CDR3 region is CASSDETGGGTEAFF. In DNA, the CDR3 is TGCGCCAGCAGTGACGAGACAGGGGGAGGCACTGAAGCTTTCTTT.

The chain uses TRBV7-2 and TRBJ2-1; no clear D gene. The V gene's germline CDR1 is SGHTA and CDR2 FQGNSA. There are 11 residues in the CDR3. V lost 5 bases, J lost 9 bases, and 8 bases lay in between. CDR3 region: CASSMRAEQFF. The DNA of the CDR3 is TGTGCCAGCAGCATGCGTGCTGAGCAGTTCTTC.

The chain links TRBV28 to TRBJ2-7; D might be TRBD1 or TRBD2, each matching 6 bases. With 3 bases removed from V and 2 bases from J, the gap between germline ends came to 14 bases. The CDR3 extends over 15 amino acids. Germline values: CDR1 MDHEN, CDR2 SYDVKM. CDR3 protein: CASSFGGTFPYEQYF. CDR3 DNA sequence: TGTGCCAGCAGTTTTGGAGGGACATTTCCCTACGAGCAGTACTTC.

The CDR3 sequence is CASSLSVNTEAFF. CDR3 nucleotide sequence: TGTGCCAGCAGCCTGTCAGTGAACACTGAAGCTTTCTTT. This sequence joins TRBV6-5 and TRBJ1-1; D remains unclear. The CDR3 has 13 residues. From germline, CDR1 is MNHEY and CDR2 SVGAGI. V lost 6 bases, J lost 0 bases, and 8 bases lay in between.

The V call is TRBV15, the J call TRBJ1-5, with TRBD1 as a possible D gene (5 bases). The V end lost 0 bases, the J end lost 4 bases, and 7 bases lay between the germline ends. CDR3 length: 14 residues. In germline, CDR1 is LNHNV, CDR2 YYDKDF (reference sequence). Here the CDR3 DNA reads TGTGCCACCAGCAGAGAGACAGCGAATCAGCCCCAGCATTTT. It codes for CATSRETANQPQHF.

This chain connects TRBV4-1 to TRBJ1-1; no clear D gene. The V and J ends lost 0 bases and 1 base respectively, with 9 bases between them. The CDR3 totals 15 residues. CDR1 and CDR2 (germline): MGHRA, YSYEKL. In DNA, the CDR3 is TGCGCCAGCAGCCAAGATTCAGGTACGAACACTGAAGCTTTCTTT. Encoded protein: CASSQDSGTNTEAFF.

The chain joins TRBV28 to TRBJ1-6; D unresolved. Germline CDR1 and CDR2: MDHEN and SYDVKM. The CDR3 consists of 17 residues. The V gene lost 8 bases and the J gene lost 0 bases, with 17 bases spanning the gap. The CDR3 region is CASAGESASSYNSPLHF. CDR3 bases: TGTGCCAGCGCGGGAGAGTCGGCTAGCTCCTATAATTCACCCCTCCACTTT.

The chain joins TRBV7-3 to TRBJ2-1; D is ambiguous. This CDR3 has 13 amino acids. Trimming pared 5 bases from V and 5 bases from J, leaving 10 bases between. Germline values: CDR1 SGHTA, CDR2 FQGTGA. The CDR3 nucleotides are TGTGCCAGCAGCGAGACCTCGGACAATGAGCAGTTCTTC. Encoded protein: CASSETSDNEQFF.

The rearrangement links TRBV27 to TRBJ2-5; no clear D gene. The germline V gene encodes CDR1 MNHEY and CDR2 SMNVEV (reference sequence). V lost 6 bases to trimming and J lost 5 bases, with 19 bases between them. The length of the CDR3 is 15 residues. CDR3 sequence: CASSPWRTTPETQYF. CDR3 nucleotides: TGTGCCAGCAGCCCGTGGCGTACAACCCCCGAGACCCAGTACTTC.

J is TRBJ1-4 and V is TRBV7-9; D not resolved. CDR1 and CDR2 (germline): SEHNR, FQNEAQ (reference sequence). The length of the CDR3 is 14 residues. Trimming removed 5 bases from V and 4 bases from J, with 11 bases in between. CDR3 DNA: TGTGCCAGCAGCCTAGGACTGAGTAATGAAAAACTGTTTTTT. The encoded protein is CASSLGLSNEKLFF.

This clone occurred once. The V call is TRBV6-1, the J call TRBJ2-3, with TRBD2 identical over 11 bases. CDR1 is MNHNS and CDR2 is SASEGT in the germline V gene. After removal of 4 bases from V and 4 bases from J, the junction contained 10 bases not matched to a gene. There are 17 residues in the CDR3. Written as DNA, the CDR3 is TGTGCCAGCAGTGGACGATTAGCGGGGGGGCGCGCAGATACGCAGTATTTT. It specifies CASSGRLAGGRADTQYF.